This note documents a single T cell receptor beta chain sequence. Its antigen is not known. The sample originates from a study of T cell responses to AZD1222 COVID-19 vaccine. Whole-study results and caveats: Elevations in Spike-specific TCR breadth and depth followed administration of two AZD1222 doses. Just six AZD1222 recipients were seropositive at baseline.

Only in-frame clones appear in the TCRdb table, and some are missing; sequencing was by immunoSEQ multiplex PCR. Among approximately 210,000 clones listed, roughly 94% were seen once. V gave up 4 bases and J gave up 2 bases; unmatched junction bases: 3. From germline, CDR1 is LNHDA and CDR2 SQIVND (reference sequence). The CDR3 sequence is 14 residues long. This chain connects TRBV19 to TRBJ2-7, with 9 bases lining up with TRBD2. Here the sequenced sample was peripheral blood, taken 28 days after the second dose of the MenACWY control vaccine. The source is an adult who received the MenACWY meningococcal vaccine as a control. CDR3 coding DNA: TGTGCCAGTAGTACCTTAGCGGGGGCCTACGAGCAGTACTTC. It is translated as CASSTLAGAYEQYF.